Below, 21 T cell receptor beta chains from the same sample are listed, as sequenced in a study of CD8 T cells in Susac syndrome. Reverse transcription of roughly 0.45 to 1 ug RNA was performed with random hexamers. One entry per CDR3 protein results from TCRdb running MiXCR on the immunoSEQ multiplex PCR reads. The sample shows roughly 200,000 distinct CDR3 sequences, over 75% of them seen only once. The source material was CD4+ T cells from PBMCs. The source is a human donor with Susac syndrome.

The chain couples TRBV11-2 to TRBJ2-3; 8 nucleotides match TRBD2. This CDR3 region has 14 residues. Germline V gene data show CDR1 as SGHAT and CDR2 as FQNNGV. The V gene end was trimmed by 8 bases and the J gene end by 3 bases; junction bases not matched to a gene: 7. Here the CDR3 reads CASHGLAGTDTQYF. CDR3 bases: TGTGCCAGCCACGGGTTAGCGGGAACAGATACGCAGTATTTT. Full variable domain (rest looked up from reference TRBV11-2 and TRBJ2-3): EAGVAQSPRYKIIEKRQSVAFWCNPISGHATLYWYQQILGQGPKLLIQFQNNGVVDDSQLPKDRFSAERLKGVDSTLKIQPAKLEDSAVYLCASHGLAGTDTQYFGPGTRLTVL.

This clonotype is a singleton in its sample. The genes are TRBV6-1 and TRBJ2-5, with TRBD2 matching 14 bases. With 5 bases clipped from V and 5 bases from J, the junction kept 7 bases outside the gene matches. The CDR3 loop spans 16 amino acids. CDR1 and CDR2 (germline): MNHNS, SASEGT. The CDR3 coding sequence is TGTGCCAGCAGTCCGGGACTAGCGGGAGTTTCGGAGACCCAGTACTTC. It encodes CASSPGLAGVSETQYF.

J is TRBJ1-2 and V is TRBV5-4; D is possibly TRBD1 (6 bases). Trimming took 4 bases from V and 2 from J, leaving 12 bases between them. CDR1 is SGHNT, CDR2 YYREEE, per germline (reference sequence). This CDR3 is built from 14 residues. CDR3 loop: CASSQFTGNYGYTF. CDR3 nucleotides: TGTGCCAGCAGCCAATTTACAGGGAACTATGGCTACACCTTC.

V is TRBV2 and J is TRBJ2-7, with 7 positions matching TRBD1. Germline assignment: CDR1 SNHLY and CDR2 FYNNEI. This CDR3 contains 14 residues. The V segment lost 3 bases and the J segment 1 base; nucleotides outside the gene matches: 3. The CDR3 DNA follows: TGTGCCAGCAGTGAGGACAGGCATTCCTACGAGCAGTACTTC. Its translation: CASSEDRHSYEQYF.

This clonotype came up once. V is TRBV15 and J is TRBJ2-1; the match to TRBD1 covers 9 bases. Germline V lookup: CDR1 LNHNV, CDR2 YYDKDF (reference sequence). The CDR3 totals 16 residues. Unmatched junction bases numbered 2, after V lost 1 base and J lost 1 base. The CDR3 region has the DNA TGTGCCACCAGCAGAGCTGGACAGGGGTCCTACAATGAGCAGTTCTTC. Protein sequence: CATSRAGQGSYNEQFF.

V is TRBV19 and J is TRBJ1-6; D not resolved. The V end lost 1 base, the J end lost 0 bases, and 13 bases lay between the germline ends. CDR1 LNHDA and CDR2 SQIVND come from the germline V gene (reference sequence). The CDR3 is 18 amino acids. The CDR3 is CASSIGMRRSSYNSPLHF. CDR3 bases: TGTGCCAGTAGTATAGGGATGAGGAGAAGCTCCTATAATTCACCCCTCCACTTT.

The CDR3 bases are TGTGCCAGCAGTTTGGAGGGGGAAGCTTTCTTT. This codes for CASSLEGEAFF. The chain carries TRBV28 and TRBJ1-1; D may be TRBD1 (5 bases). CDR1 and CDR2 (germline): MDHEN, SYDVKM. CDR3 length: 11 residues. The germline V and J ends were trimmed by 3 bases and 8 bases, with 7 bases remaining between them.

This clonotype appeared a few times. This chain links TRBV6-5 with TRBJ1-5, with 7 bases lining up with TRBD1. Germline V gene data show CDR1 as MNHEY and CDR2 as SVGAGI. J lost 6 bases, V lost 6 bases, and 8 bases had no gene match. This CDR3 is built from 14 residues. The chain's CDR3 is CASSLRQGGQPQHF. In DNA, the CDR3 is TGTGCCAGCAGCTTACGACAGGGTGGTCAGCCCCAGCATTTT.

The V and J genes are TRBV29-1 and TRBJ1-1; D perhaps matches TRBD1 (5 bases). In germline, CDR1 is SQVTM, CDR2 ANQGSEA. Trimming took 6 bases from V and 10 from J, leaving 15 bases between them. The CDR3 totals 11 residues. CDR3 region: CSVGIMGRAFF. The CDR3 nucleotides are TGCAGCGTGGGTATTATGGGGCGAGCTTTCTTT.

This sequence joins TRBV11-2 and TRBJ2-3; 11 bases map to TRBD2. The CDR3 is 15 amino acids. V lost 1 base and J lost 7; bases outside the gene matches: 4. Germline V gene data show CDR1 as SGHAT and CDR2 as FQNNGV. The DNA of the CDR3 is TGTGCCAGCAGCTTAGGACTAGCGGGATTGTATACGCAGTATTTT. It encodes CASSLGLAGLYTQYF.

V and J are TRBV28 and TRBJ2-5, with 11 positions matching TRBD2. CDR1 is MDHEN and CDR2 is SYDVKM in the germline V gene. The V gene end was trimmed by 5 bases and the J gene end by 3 bases; junction bases not matched to a gene: 8. The CDR3 contains 16 residues. CDR3 residues: CASSTELAGDKETQYF. DNA for the CDR3: TGTGCCAGCAGTACCGAACTAGCGGGAGACAAAGAGACCCAGTACTTC.

This clonotype has a single count. The chain uses TRBV7-9 and TRBJ2-5, with unresolved D. The CDR3 totals 13 residues. V was clipped by 2 bases and J by 4 bases, with 8 bases between them. Germline CDR1 and CDR2: SEHNR and FQNEAQ (reference sequence). CDR3 in DNA: TGTGCCAGCAGCTTACTATCGGGAGAGACCCAGTACTTC. It specifies CASSLLSGETQYF.

This clonotype came up once. The chain recombines TRBV11-2 with TRBJ2-1; 16 bases match TRBD2. V trimming: 5 bases; J trimming: 0 bases; junction bases outside the gene matches: 10. Germline loops: CDR1 SGHAT, CDR2 FQNNGV. The CDR3 covers 20 residues. CDR3 sequence (DNA): TGTGCCAGCAGCCCCATAAAAGGGACTAGCGGGAGGGACTCCTACAATGAGCAGTTCTTC. Translated, it gives CASSPIKGTSGRDSYNEQFF.

This clonotype occurred a few times. The chain recombines TRBV7-8 with TRBJ1-5; tentatively, D is TRBD1 (5 bases). With 1 base removed from V and 8 bases from J, the gap between germline ends came to 9 bases. The CDR3 is 13 residues long. Germline CDR1 is SGHVS and CDR2 is FQNEAQ. CDR3 protein: CASSLDPGEPQHF. Written as DNA, the CDR3 is TGTGCCAGCAGCTTAGACCCGGGGGAGCCCCAGCATTTT.

The CDR3 is CASSLAGTGANTGELFF. The CDR3 coding sequence is TGTGCCAGCAGCTTAGCCGGGACAGGGGCGAACACCGGGGAGCTGTTTTTT. This chain uses TRBV7-8 with TRBJ2-2; 10 positions agree with TRBD1. The V and J ends lost 0 bases and 0 bases, in that order; junction bases with no gene match: 1. Germline values: CDR1 SGHVS, CDR2 FQNEAQ. The CDR3 runs 17 residues.

The chain carries TRBV9 and TRBJ1-1; TRBD1 agrees at 7 bases. With 4 bases clipped from V and 6 bases from J, the junction kept 12 bases outside the gene matches. This CDR3 region has 15 residues. Germline CDR1 reads SGDLS; CDR2 reads YYNGEE. The chain's CDR3 is CASSPGGAAQSEAFF. CDR3 DNA: TGTGCCAGCAGCCCAGGGGGGGCGGCCCAGTCTGAAGCTTTCTTT.

The chain links TRBV5-8 to TRBJ2-5; TRBD1 matches at 7 bases. V gave up 3 bases and J gave up 3 bases; unmatched junction bases: 2. The CDR3 extends over 13 amino acids. The V gene's germline CDR1 is SGHTS and CDR2 YDEGEE. The CDR3 spells CASSWGQKETQYF. The CDR3 DNA reads as TGTGCCAGCAGCTGGGGACAGAAAGAGACCCAGTACTTC. Filled out from reference TRBV5-8 and TRBJ2-5, the complete variable domain reads EAGVTQSPTHLIKTRGQQATLRCSPISGHTSVYWYQQALGLGLQFLLWYDEGEERNRGNFPPRFSGRQFPNYSSELNVNALELEDSALYLCASSWGQKETQYFGPGTRLLVL.

The chain has TRBV6-1 and TRBJ2-6, with TRBD2 identical over 14 bases. CDR3 length: 20 amino acids. The ends lost 4 bases at V and 0 bases at J; junction bases unmatched: 8. CDR1 is MNHNS and CDR2 is SASEGT in the germline V gene. The CDR3 loop is CASSVSGLAGANSGANVLTF. The CDR3 DNA reads as TGTGCCAGCAGTGTCTCGGGACTAGCGGGGGCCAACTCTGGGGCCAACGTCCTGACTTTC.

The chain is built from TRBV18 and TRBJ2-3; the match to TRBD1 covers 9 bases. The CDR3 is 16 amino acids. CDR1 and CDR2 (germline): KGHSH, LQKENI. With 3 bases clipped from V and 3 bases from J, the junction kept 7 bases outside the gene matches. The CDR3 sequence: CASSPTGTGITDTQYF. CDR3 DNA: TGTGCCAGCTCACCTACCGGGACAGGGATAACAGATACGCAGTATTTT.

The V and J genes are TRBV10-3 and TRBJ2-2; TRBD1 is a possible D gene (6 bases). This CDR3 comprises 13 residues. The germline CDR1 and CDR2 sequences are ENHRY and SYGVKD. V lost 6 bases to trimming and J lost 7 bases, with 12 bases between them. The CDR3 spells CAIRPQGFGELFF. CDR3 DNA sequence: TGTGCCATCAGGCCACAGGGTTTCGGGGAGCTGTTTTTT.

There are a few counts of this clonotype. A read error may produce the germline difference seen at one junction end. The chain couples TRBV29-1 to TRBJ1-1, with TRBD1 identical over 7 bases. The germline V gene has CDR1 SQVTM and CDR2 ANQGSEA. The CDR3 totals 14 residues. The CDR3 region is CSVEFHKGATEAFF. DNA of the CDR3: TGCAGCGTCGAGTTTCATAAGGGGGCCACTGAAGCTTTTTTT.